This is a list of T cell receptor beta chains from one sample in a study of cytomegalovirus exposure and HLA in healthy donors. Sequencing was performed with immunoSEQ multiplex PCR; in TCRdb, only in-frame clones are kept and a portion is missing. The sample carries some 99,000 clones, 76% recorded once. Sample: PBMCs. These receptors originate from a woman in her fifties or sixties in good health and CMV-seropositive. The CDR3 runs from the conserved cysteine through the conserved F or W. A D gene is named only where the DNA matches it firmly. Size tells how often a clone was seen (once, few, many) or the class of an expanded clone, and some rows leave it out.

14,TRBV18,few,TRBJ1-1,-,CASSPGGGVTEAFF,TGTGCCAGCTCACCCGGTGGAGGGGTCACTGAAGCTTTCTTT
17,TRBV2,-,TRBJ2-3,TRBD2,CASRVLAGPFSTDTQYF,TGTGCCAGCAGAGTTCTAGCGGGACCATTTAGCACAGATACGCAGTATTTT
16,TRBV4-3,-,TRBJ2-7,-,CASSQDPGGPPYEQYF,TGCGCCAGCAGCCAAGATCCCGGGGGACCACCCTACGAGCAGTACTTC
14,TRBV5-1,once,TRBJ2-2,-,CASSVDPRGGELFF,TGCGCCAGCAGCGTAGACCCTCGCGGCGGGGAGCTGTTTTTT
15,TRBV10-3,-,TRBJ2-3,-,CAISENTASTDTQYF,TGTGCCATCAGTGAGAACACAGCTAGCACAGATACGCAGTATTTT
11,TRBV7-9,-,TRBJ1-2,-,CSSSQGYGYTF,TGTTCCAGCAGCCAGGGGTATGGCTACACCTTC
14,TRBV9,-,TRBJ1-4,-,CASSVDGTNEKLFF,TGTGCCAGCAGCGTAGACGGAACTAATGAAAAACTGTTTTTT
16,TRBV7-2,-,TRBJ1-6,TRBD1,CASSLVSGTENSPLHF,TGTGCCAGCAGCTTAGTTTCCGGGACAGAAAATTCACCCCTCCACTTT
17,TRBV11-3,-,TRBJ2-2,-,CASSDHQGRLGRGELFF,TGTGCCAGCAGCGACCACCAGGGGCGATTAGGTCGCGGGGAGCTGTTTTTT
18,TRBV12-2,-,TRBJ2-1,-,CASRLAAFRRASYNEQFF,TGTGCAAGTCGCTTAGCGGCCTTTCGGCGGGCCTCCTACAATGAGCAGTTCTTC
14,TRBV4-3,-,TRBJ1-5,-,CASSQEGGYQPQHF,TGCGCCAGCAGCCAAGAGGGGGGTTATCAGCCCCAGCATTTT
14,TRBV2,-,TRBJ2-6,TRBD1,CASRDRAGANGLTF,TGTGCCAGCAGGGACAGGGCTGGGGCCAACGGCCTGACTTTC
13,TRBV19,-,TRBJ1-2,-,CASSISQVYGYTF,TGTGCCAGTAGTATCTCGCAGGTTTATGGCTACACCTTC
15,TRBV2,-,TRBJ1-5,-,CASRLQGLGNQPQHF,TGTGCCAGCAGACTACAGGGTTTAGGCAATCAGCCCCAGCATTTT
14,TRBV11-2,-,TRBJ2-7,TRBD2,CASSVAGTSGEQYF,TGTGCCAGCAGCGTCGCCGGGACTAGCGGCGAGCAGTACTTC
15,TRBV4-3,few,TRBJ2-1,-,CASSQDSGTYNEQFF,TGCGCCAGCAGCCAGGACTCGGGAACCTACAATGAGCAGTTCTTC
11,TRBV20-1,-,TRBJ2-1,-,CSASFEGEQFF,TGCAGTGCTAGTTTCGAGGGTGAGCAGTTCTTC
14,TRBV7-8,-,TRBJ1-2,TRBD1,CASSLEAGGYGYTF,TGTGCCAGCAGCTTAGAGGCAGGGGGGTATGGCTACACCTTC
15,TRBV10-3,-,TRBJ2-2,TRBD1,CAIRGTGVRTGELFF,TGTGCCATCAGGGGGACAGGGGTTAGGACCGGGGAGCTGTTTTTT
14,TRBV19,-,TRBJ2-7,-,CASSFRTVNYEQYF,TGTGCCAGTAGTTTTCGGACAGTGAACTACGAGCAGTACTTC
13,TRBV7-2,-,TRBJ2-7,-,CASSSRVAYEQYF,TGTGCCAGCAGCTCCCGGGTCGCCTACGAGCAGTACTTC